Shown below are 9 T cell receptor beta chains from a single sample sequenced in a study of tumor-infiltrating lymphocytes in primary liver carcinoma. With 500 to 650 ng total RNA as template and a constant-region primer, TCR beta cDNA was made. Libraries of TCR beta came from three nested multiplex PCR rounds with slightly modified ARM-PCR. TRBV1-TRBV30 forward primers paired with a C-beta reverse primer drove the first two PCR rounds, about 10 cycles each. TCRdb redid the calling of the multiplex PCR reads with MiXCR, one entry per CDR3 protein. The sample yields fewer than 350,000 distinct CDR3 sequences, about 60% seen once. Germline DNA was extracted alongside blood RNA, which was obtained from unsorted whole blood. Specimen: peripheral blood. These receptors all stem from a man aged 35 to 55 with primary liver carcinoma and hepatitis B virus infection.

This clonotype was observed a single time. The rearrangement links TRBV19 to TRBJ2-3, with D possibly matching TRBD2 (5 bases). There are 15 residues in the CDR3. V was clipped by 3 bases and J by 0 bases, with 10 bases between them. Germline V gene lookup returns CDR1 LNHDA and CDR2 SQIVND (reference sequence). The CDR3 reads CASSIRRTSTDTQYF. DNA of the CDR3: TGTGCCAGTAGTATCCGGCGGACTAGCACAGATACGCAGTATTTT. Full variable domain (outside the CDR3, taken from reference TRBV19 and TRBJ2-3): DGGITQSPKYLFRKEGQNVTLSCEQNLNHDAMYWYRQDPGQGLRLIYYSQIVNDFQKGDIAEGYSVSREKKESFPLTVTSAQKNPTAFYLCASSIRRTSTDTQYFGPGTRLTVL.

The DNA for the CDR3 is TGTGCCAGCAGTGAGACAGGGCTTGGATCCCACGAGCAGTACTTC. Translated, it gives CASSETGLGSHEQYF. The chain recombines TRBV6-2 or TRBV6-3 with TRBJ2-7; 7 nucleotides line up with TRBD1. CDR3 length equals 15 residues. Germline loops: CDR1 MNHEY, CDR2 SVGEGT. V lost 5 bases, J lost 5 bases, and 12 bases stayed unmatched.

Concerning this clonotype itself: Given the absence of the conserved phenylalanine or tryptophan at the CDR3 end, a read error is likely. Here the CDR3 reads CASSPLDRGVYSNQPQHY. The CDR3 region has the DNA TGTGCCAGTAGCCCGTTGGACAGGGGAGTTTATAGCAATCAGCCCCAGCATTAT. This chain connects TRBV6-5 to TRBJ1-5; 9 bases map to TRBD1. The germline V gene has CDR1 MNHEY and CDR2 SVGAGI. V shed 9 bases, J shed 0 bases, and the junction held 15 bases outside the gene matches. There are 18 residues in the CDR3.

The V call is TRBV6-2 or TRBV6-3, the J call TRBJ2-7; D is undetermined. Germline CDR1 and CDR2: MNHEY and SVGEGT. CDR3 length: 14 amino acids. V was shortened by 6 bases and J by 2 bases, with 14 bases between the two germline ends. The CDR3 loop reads CASSITWTTYEQYF. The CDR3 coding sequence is TGTGCCAGCAGCATTACGTGGACGACCTACGAGCAGTACTTC.

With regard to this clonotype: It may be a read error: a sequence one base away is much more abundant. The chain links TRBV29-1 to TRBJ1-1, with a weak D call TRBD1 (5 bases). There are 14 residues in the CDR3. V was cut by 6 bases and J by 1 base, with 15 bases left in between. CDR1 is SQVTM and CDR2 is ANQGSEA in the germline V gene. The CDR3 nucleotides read TGCAGCGTCGTCCCGGGGGATCGGAACACTGAAGCTTTCTTT. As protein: CSVVPGDRNTEAFF.

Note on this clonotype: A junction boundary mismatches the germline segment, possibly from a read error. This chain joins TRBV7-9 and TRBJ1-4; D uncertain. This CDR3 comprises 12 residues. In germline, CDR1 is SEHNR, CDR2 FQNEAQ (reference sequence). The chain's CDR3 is CPSSLAGEKLFF. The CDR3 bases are TGTCCCAGCAGCTTAGCTGGGGAGAAACTGTTTTTT.

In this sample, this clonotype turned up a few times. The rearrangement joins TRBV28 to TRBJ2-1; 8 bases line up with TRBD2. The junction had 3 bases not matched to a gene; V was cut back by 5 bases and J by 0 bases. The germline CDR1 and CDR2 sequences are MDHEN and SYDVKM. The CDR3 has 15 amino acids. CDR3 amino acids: CASSTGTSSYNEQFF. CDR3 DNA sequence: TGTGCCAGCAGTACCGGGACTAGCTCCTACAATGAGCAGTTCTTC.

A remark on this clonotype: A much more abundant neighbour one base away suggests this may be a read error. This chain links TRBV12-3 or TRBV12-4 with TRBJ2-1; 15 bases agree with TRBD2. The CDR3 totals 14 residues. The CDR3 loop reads CASSSGTSGRYQLF. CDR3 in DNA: TGTGCCAGCAGTTCCGGGACTAGCGGGAGGTATCAGTTATTC.

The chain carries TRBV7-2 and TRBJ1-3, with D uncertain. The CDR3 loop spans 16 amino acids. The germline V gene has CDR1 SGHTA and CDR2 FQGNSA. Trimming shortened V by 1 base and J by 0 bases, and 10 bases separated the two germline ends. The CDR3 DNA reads TGTGCCAGCAGCTTAGAGCCGCAGATCTCTGGAAACACCATATATTTT. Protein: CASSLEPQISGNTIYF.